These 32 T cell receptor beta chains were sequenced from one sample in a study of T cells of healthy individuals. TCRdb redid the calling of the 5' RACE reads with MiXCR, one entry per CDR3 protein. The data show tens of thousands of distinct CDR3 sequences, around 15% seen once. The receptor set was obtained from a human donor in good health.

The rearrangement uses TRBV20-1 and TRBJ2-1; 8 nucleotides align to TRBD2. CDR3 length: 13 amino acids. Germline V gene data show CDR1 as DFQATT and CDR2 as SNEGSKA (reference sequence). The ends lost 7 bases at V and 5 bases at J; junction bases unmatched: 7. The CDR3, as DNA: TGCAGTGATACTAGCGGCATCAACAATGAGCAGTTCTTC. Amino acids: CSDTSGINNEQFF.

This clonotype appeared a single time. Compared with germline, one end of the junction differs, possibly owing to a read error. The J gene is TRBJ2-1, the V gene TRBV12-3 or TRBV12-4; TRBD2 aligns across 9 bases. The CDR3 is 15 residues long. The CDR3 coding sequence is TGTGCCAGCAGTGTAGCGGGAGTGACCTACAATGAGCAGTTCTTC. As protein: CASSVAGVTYNEQFF.

The chain joins TRBV27 to TRBJ1-2; D uncertain. V dropped 0 bases and J dropped 5 bases, with 10 bases sitting between them. Per the germline V gene, CDR1 is MNHEY and CDR2 is SMNVEV (reference sequence). The CDR3 spans 14 residues. Written as DNA, the CDR3 is TGTGCCAGCAGTTTATCAGGAGGGAGTTATGGCTACACCTTC. Its protein product is CASSLSGGSYGYTF.

This clonotype was seen repeatedly, ten times or more. The chain couples TRBV5-1 to TRBJ2-4, with D perhaps TRBD1 (6 bases). V lost 0 bases, J lost 8 bases, and 12 bases lay in between. The CDR3 is 14 residues long. The germline V gene has CDR1 SGHRS and CDR2 YFSETQ. The CDR3 reads CASSLDPGVDIQYF. DNA for the CDR3: TGCGCCAGCAGCTTGGACCCAGGGGTAGACATTCAGTACTTC.

This chain uses TRBV4-1 with TRBJ2-3, with 9 positions matching TRBD2. The CDR3 is made up of 18 amino acids. Unmatched junction bases numbered 9, after V lost 2 bases and J lost 0 bases. CDR1 is MGHRA and CDR2 is YSYEKL in the germline V gene. The DNA for the CDR3 is TGCGCCAGCAGCCAACGAATTTCTAGCGGGGTTAGCACAGATACGCAGTATTTT. The encoded protein is CASSQRISSGVSTDTQYF.

This clonotype has only one observation. A much larger clone differs from this one at a single base, so this may be a read error. V usage is TRBV14 and J usage is TRBJ1-1, with D unresolved. This CDR3 comprises 15 residues. Trimming pared 3 bases from V and 6 bases from J, leaving 17 bases between. Germline V gene sequence: CDR1 SGHDN, CDR2 FVKESK. CDR3 protein: CASSHRGIRPAEAFF. For the CDR3, the DNA is TGTGCCAGCAGCCATCGAGGCATTAGGCCGGCTGAAGCTTTCTTT.

This clonotype has more than one count but fewer than ten. This chain uses TRBV7-8 with TRBJ2-1, with unresolved D. Germline V gene data show CDR1 as SGHVS and CDR2 as FQNEAQ. CDR3 size: 14 residues. The V and J ends lost 1 base and 5 bases respectively, with 9 bases between them. The CDR3, as DNA: TGTGCCAGCAGCTTAGTTGGGCCTAACAATGAGCAGTTCTTC. This codes for CASSLVGPNNEQFF.

The V gene is TRBV14, the J gene TRBJ2-3; 9 bases match TRBD1. The germline gives CDR1 SGHDN, CDR2 FVKESK. The CDR3 covers 16 residues. Trimming took 3 bases from V and 3 from J; bases not matched to a gene: 7. The chain's CDR3 is CASSHLPGQGTDTQYF. CDR3 coding DNA: TGTGCCAGCAGCCATCTGCCGGGACAGGGAACAGATACGCAGTATTTT.

This clonotype has a count of ten or more. The chain links TRBV29-1 to TRBJ2-3; tentatively, D is TRBD1 (5 bases). Per the germline V gene, CDR1 is SQVTM and CDR2 is ANQGSEA. The CDR3 is made up of 13 amino acids. Trimming shortened V by 4 bases and J by 5 bases, and 13 bases separated the two germline ends. The CDR3 DNA reads as TGCAGCGTTGCGAAGGGGTTGGTAGATACGCAGTATTTT. Encoded protein: CSVAKGLVDTQYF.

This clonotype was seen ten or more times. This chain uses TRBV7-9 with TRBJ2-7; D is possibly TRBD2 (5 bases). Trimming removed 4 bases at V and 2 bases at J, with 27 bases between. The CDR3 length is 19 residues. Germline CDR1 is SEHNR and CDR2 is FQNEAQ (reference sequence). CDR3 amino acids: CASSSFGGRTDSGAYEQYF. CDR3 sequence (DNA): TGTGCCAGCAGCTCCTTTGGCGGGCGTACGGATTCTGGGGCCTACGAGCAGTACTTC.

This clonotype was seen at least ten times. The V call is TRBV4-1, the J call TRBJ2-3, with D perhaps matching TRBD1 (6 bases). CDR1 and CDR2 (germline): MGHRA, YSYEKL. Trimming left V 4 bases short and J 6 bases short, with 17 bases between. The CDR3 is 15 residues long. The CDR3 nucleotides are TGCGCCAGCAGCCGCTACCTTATTACAGGGGATACGCAGTATTTT. Residues: CASSRYLITGDTQYF.

In this sample, this clonotype turned up a few times. This chain's CDR3 is CASSLEGRGNSPLHF. The CDR3 bases are TGCGCCAGCAGCTTGGAAGGTCGCGGTAATTCACCCCTCCACTTT. The rearrangement links TRBV5-1 to TRBJ1-6; D is ambiguous. V was shortened by 0 bases and J by 6 bases, with 10 bases between the two germline ends. This CDR3 comprises 15 residues. The germline gives CDR1 SGHRS, CDR2 YFSETQ.

This chain joins TRBV20-1 and TRBJ2-5; D may correspond to TRBD1 or TRBD2 (5 bases each). The CDR3 length is 14 residues. Between the trimmed V and J ends, which lost 1 base and 2 bases, there was a span of 11 bases. Germline V lookup: CDR1 DFQATT, CDR2 SNEGSKA (reference sequence). DNA of the CDR3: TGCAGTGCTAGAGGGGGGACCTCGCAAGAGACCCAGTACTTC. Protein sequence: CSARGGTSQETQYF.

This clonotype showed up many times. The chain is built from TRBV10-3 and TRBJ1-1; 8 bases match TRBD1. The CDR3 extends over 16 amino acids. CDR1 is ENHRY, CDR2 SYGVKD, per germline. The junction had 6 bases not matched to a gene; V was cut back by 2 bases and J by 1 base. CDR3 protein: CAISEPADRANTEAFF. CDR3 sequence (DNA): TGTGCCATCAGTGAGCCTGCGGACAGGGCGAACACTGAAGCTTTCTTT.

Notes on this clonotype: A much bigger clone sits one base away, suggesting this may be a read error. The chain joins TRBV29-1 to TRBJ1-5, with D perhaps TRBD1 (5 bases). The CDR3 runs 12 residues. Germline CDR1 is SQVTM and CDR2 is ANQGSEA. The germline V and J ends were trimmed by 5 bases and 9 bases, with 14 bases remaining between them. Here the CDR3 reads CSVRTREGPQHF. The DNA of the CDR3 is TGCAGCGTTCGGACAAGGGAAGGGCCCCAGCATTTT. The entire variable domain, with the rest obtained from reference TRBV29-1 and TRBJ1-5, is as follows: SAVISQKPSRDICQRGTSLTIQCQVDSQVTMMFWYRQQPGQSLTLIATANQGSEATYESGFVIDKFPISRPNLTFSTLTVSNMSPEDSSIYLCSVRTREGPQHFGDGTRLSIL.

J is TRBJ2-7 and V is TRBV6-5; D tentatively fits TRBD1 or TRBD2 (6 bases each). This CDR3 contains 15 residues. Germline V gene data show CDR1 as MNHEY and CDR2 as SVGAGI. The ends were cut back, 6 bases at V and 2 bases at J, with 17 bases in the middle. The DNA for the CDR3 is TGTGCCAGCAGCCGACGGAAAGGGGGGCCCTACGAGCAGTACTTC. This sequence encodes CASSRRKGGPYEQYF.

There are many counts of this clonotype. This chain joins TRBV27 and TRBJ1-2; the match to TRBD1 covers 8 bases. The CDR3 sequence is 15 residues long. Germline V lookup: CDR1 MNHEY, CDR2 SMNVEV (reference sequence). V was pared by 5 bases and J by 4 bases, with 9 bases of the junction left unmatched. CDR3 DNA sequence: TGTGCCAGCAGTCGAACAGGGGGTGGTGGCTATGGCTACACCTTC. Translated: CASSRTGGGGYGYTF.

This clonotype has only a few counts. One end of the junction does not line up with germline, which may come from a read error. The chain recombines TRBV2 with TRBJ2-3; 9 bases are shared with TRBD2. The CDR3 runs 14 residues. The germline gives CDR1 SNHLY, CDR2 FYNNEI. The CDR3 here is CASREGTSMYTQYF. The CDR3 coding sequence is TGTGCCAGCAGGGAAGGGACTAGCATGTATACGCAGTATTTT.

This clonotype was seen many times. V is TRBV18 and J is TRBJ2-7; 7 bases fit TRBD1. CDR1 KGHSH and CDR2 LQKENI come from the germline V gene. CDR3 length: 15 residues. The V gene end was trimmed by 2 bases and the J gene end by 4 bases; junction bases not matched to a gene: 8. CDR3 residues: CASSPIPGQRYEQYF. The CDR3 DNA reads TGTGCCAGCTCACCAATCCCGGGACAGAGATACGAGCAGTACTTC.

The chain carries TRBV28 and TRBJ2-2; 11 bases map to TRBD2. The CDR3 extends over 18 amino acids. V shed 2 bases, J shed 2 bases, and the junction held 7 bases outside the gene matches. The germline CDR1 and CDR2 sequences are MDHEN and SYDVKM. CDR3 DNA sequence: TGTGCCAGCAGTTTAGTTATTAGCGGGGGGGCCAACACCGGGGAGCTGTTTTTT. Translation: CASSLVISGGANTGELFF.

In DNA, the CDR3 is TGTGCCAGCAGTGAAAATATAGGGGGCTATGAGCAGTACTTC. The encoded protein is CASSENIGGYEQYF. The chain employs TRBV25-1 and TRBJ2-7; 7 positions match TRBD1. After removal of 2 bases from V and 7 bases from J, the junction contained 8 bases not matched to a gene. Germline CDR1 MGHDK, CDR2 SYGVNS. The CDR3 length is 14 residues.

This clonotype was counted only a few times. The rearrangement links TRBV7-2 to TRBJ2-6; 9 bases fit TRBD2. There are 22 residues in the CDR3. Germline trimming cut 6 bases from V and 1 base from J; bases unmatched to any gene: 22. Per germline, CDR1 SGHTA and CDR2 FQGNSA. CDR3 DNA sequence: TGTGCCAGCAGAATCGGCCGGGGCCTAAGCGGGGGGTCTCATTCTGGGGCCAACGTCCTGACTTTC. The encoded protein is CASRIGRGLSGGSHSGANVLTF.

This clonotype was seen a handful of times. The chain employs TRBV27 and TRBJ1-5, with D maybe TRBD1 (6 bases). V lost 2 bases to trimming and J lost 7 bases, with 12 bases between them. Per the germline V gene, CDR1 is MNHEY and CDR2 is SMNVEV (reference sequence). The CDR3 totals 14 residues. The CDR3: CASSLGTPRQPQHF. CDR3 sequence (DNA): TGTGCCAGCAGTTTAGGGACACCCCGGCAGCCCCAGCATTTT.

Comment on this clonotype: One junction end does not reproduce the germline sequence, and a read error may be involved. The chain uses TRBV4-1 and TRBJ2-5; D is undetermined. CDR3 length equals 10 residues. Germline V gives CDR1 MGHRA, CDR2 YSYEKL. The CDR3 DNA is TGCGCCAGCAGCGAAGAGACCCAGTACTTC. This translates into CASSEETQYF.

A remark on this clonotype: Relative to the germline gene, one junction end is altered; a read error may explain this. The chain has TRBV27 and TRBJ1-2; D may be TRBD1 (6 bases). From germline, CDR1 is MNHEY and CDR2 SMNVEV (reference sequence). The CDR3 length is 13 residues. The CDR3 sequence is CASSTGQGYGYNF. The CDR3 coding sequence is TGTGCCAGCAGTACGGGACAAGGCTATGGCTACAACTTC.

The V and J genes are TRBV27 and TRBJ1-3; TRBD1 agrees at 10 bases. Germline trimming cut 2 bases from V and 2 bases from J; bases unmatched to any gene: 9. The CDR3 runs to 18 residues. From germline, CDR1 is MNHEY and CDR2 SMNVEV (reference sequence). In DNA form, the CDR3 reads TGTGCCAGCAGTTTAAACGTCCCGGGACAGGGGCCTGGAAACACCATATATTTT. Its protein product is CASSLNVPGQGPGNTIYF.

There are many counts of this clonotype. The chain has TRBV24-1 and TRBJ2-5; D unresolved. The CDR3 covers 13 residues. With 5 bases removed from V and 5 bases from J, the gap between germline ends came to 11 bases. Germline lookup yields CDR1 KGHDR and CDR2 SFDVKD. The CDR3 loop reads CATSAPGTETQYF. CDR3 sequence (DNA): TGTGCCACCAGTGCTCCGGGTACGGAGACCCAGTACTTC.

Many counts were recorded for this clonotype. This chain connects TRBV20-1 to TRBJ1-1, with 11 bases that match TRBD1. The CDR3 spans 14 residues. Germline lookup yields CDR1 DFQATT and CDR2 SNEGSKA (reference sequence). V lost 5 bases to trimming and J lost 5 bases; unmatched junction nucleotides: 7. This CDR3 reads CSARVGTGGTEAFF. The CDR3 DNA sequence: TGCAGTGCTCGGGTCGGGACAGGGGGGACTGAAGCTTTCTTT.

The J gene is TRBJ2-5, the V gene TRBV4-1, with 8 bases aligning to TRBD2. With 1 base clipped from V and 7 bases from J, the junction kept 8 bases outside the gene matches. This CDR3 is 15 amino acids long. From germline, CDR1 is MGHRA and CDR2 YSYEKL. The CDR3: CASSQVETGRGTQYF. CDR3 DNA sequence: TGCGCCAGCAGCCAAGTCGAGACCGGGAGGGGGACCCAGTACTTC.

V gene TRBV28 combines with J gene TRBJ2-3; 11 bases line up with TRBD2. CDR1 MDHEN and CDR2 SYDVKM come from the germline V gene. Trimming at V came to 6 bases and at J to 3 bases, leaving 8 bases not matched to a gene. This CDR3 has 16 residues. The CDR3 DNA sequence: TGTGCCAGCAGGCGAACTAGCGGGGGAAAGACAGATACGCAGTATTTT. Its protein is CASRRTSGGKTDTQYF.

This clonotype came up many times. The chain is built from TRBV9 and TRBJ1-3, with TRBD1 as a possible D gene (5 bases). The germline V and J ends were trimmed by 3 bases and 8 bases, with 18 bases remaining between them. This CDR3 has 15 residues. CDR1 is SGDLS, CDR2 YYNGEE, per germline. The CDR3 nucleotides are TGTGCCAGCAGCGGGGCCGGGACCCTCAGACACACCATATATTTT. This encodes CASSGAGTLRHTIYF. The variable domain in full, completed from reference TRBV9 and TRBJ1-3, reads DSGVTQTPKHLITATGQRVTLRCSPRSGDLSVYWYQQSLDQGLQFLIQYYNGEERAKGNILERFSAQQFPDLHSELNLSSLELGDSALYFCASSGAGTLRHTIYFGEGSWLTVV.

The chain recombines TRBV28 with TRBJ2-3, with D unresolved. CDR3 size: 15 residues. Germline V gene lookup returns CDR1 MDHEN and CDR2 SYDVKM. Between the trimmed V and J ends, which lost 5 bases and 7 bases, there was a span of 19 bases. The CDR3 sequence is CASSPSSASSYTQYF. In nucleotides, the CDR3 is TGTGCCAGCAGTCCATCTAGTGCCTCTTCCTATACGCAGTATTTT.